This T cell receptor beta chain comes out of a study of low-dose radiotherapy and immunotherapy resistance in tumors. Sample time point: after trial treatment. Treatment noted: LDRT plus nivolumab, ipilimumab, low-dose cyclophosphamide and aspirin (RACIN trial). With TRAV- and TRBV-specific primers, first-strand cDNA was made, covering the alpha and beta chains. Using a constant-region primer together with a V-primer adapter, TCRs were subjected to roughly 20 PCR cycles of amplification. Through in vitro transcription, the mRNA that had been isolated was amplified. Via MiXCR, TCRdb re-called the reads, giving one row per CDR3 protein. The table records approximately 100,000 distinct CDR3 sequences, around 21% of them present only once. This clonotype was counted at least ten times. Trimming left V 0 bases short and J 2 bases short, with 5 bases between. Germline V lookup: CDR1 MNHEY, CDR2 SVGAGI. This CDR3 comprises 14 residues.

The gene calls are TRBV6-5 and TRBJ1-5; D is ambiguous. The source was PBMCs, collected after low-dose radiotherapy plus immunotherapy. This clonotype was sampled from a male donor with prostate cancer. Here the CDR3 DNA reads TGTGCCAGCAGTTACTCCGGCGGCAATCAGCCCCAGCATTTT. It translates to CASSYSGGNQPQHF.